The 24 T cell receptor beta chains in this list originate from one sample, sequenced in a study of cytomegalovirus exposure and HLA in healthy donors. Researchers ran the PCR with 60 Vbeta and 13 Jbeta primers. TCRdb's table, derived via immunoSEQ multiplex PCR, lists solely in-frame clones and lacks some. This table lists 45,000 to 55,000 clones. Specimen: PBMCs. These receptor sequences come from a woman in her forties or fifties in good health and CMV-seropositive.

Note on this clone: Other DNA sequences within the sample encode an identical CDR3. V gene TRBV5-1 combines with J gene TRBJ1-4; a possible D gene is TRBD1 (5 bases). The germline V and J ends were trimmed by 0 bases and 7 bases, with 7 bases remaining between them. Germline loops: CDR1 SGHRS, CDR2 YFSETQ. The CDR3 length is 13 residues. CDR3 protein: CASSLGGGEKLFF. In DNA, the CDR3 is TGCGCCAGCAGCTTGGGGGGGGGTGAAAAACTGTTTTTT.

The gene calls are TRBV28 and TRBJ1-1, with 8 bases identical to TRBD1. The ends lost 3 bases at V and 5 bases at J; junction bases unmatched: 2. The germline V gene encodes CDR1 MDHEN and CDR2 SYDVKM. The CDR3 totals 13 residues. The CDR3 loop is CASSFDRGTEAFF. CDR3 bases: TGTGCCAGCAGTTTTGACAGGGGAACTGAAGCTTTCTTT.

The chain joins TRBV29-1 to TRBJ2-5, with 8 positions matching TRBD1. The length of the CDR3 is 12 residues. Trimming at V came to 3 bases and at J to 7 bases, leaving 4 bases not matched to a gene. The germline CDR1 and CDR2 sequences are SQVTM and ANQGSEA. CDR3 bases: TGCAGCGTTGACCAGGGGGCCGGGACCCAGTACTTC. Translation: CSVDQGAGTQYF.

The chain links TRBV6-6 to TRBJ2-7; 7 bases line up with TRBD2. The CDR3 is 16 residues long. Germline CDR1 and CDR2: MNHNY and SVGAGI (reference sequence). V was pared by 5 bases and J by 6 bases, with 16 bases of the junction left unmatched. This CDR3 reads CASSPQHIYVAGEQYF. CDR3 DNA sequence: TGTGCCAGCAGTCCTCAGCATATTTACGTAGCGGGCGAGCAGTACTTC.

This chain uses TRBV6-5 with TRBJ1-2, with D unresolved. CDR3 length: 14 residues. Trimming removed 2 bases from V and 0 bases from J, with 7 bases in between. Germline V lookup: CDR1 MNHEY, CDR2 SVGAGI. CDR3 amino acids: CASSYGQTNYGYTF. The CDR3 DNA is TGTGCCAGCAGTTACGGGCAGACTAACTATGGCTACACCTTC.

The rearrangement uses TRBV19 and TRBJ2-7; 12 bases match TRBD1. The J segment lost 4 bases and the V segment lost 6 bases, leaving 7 bases of the junction unmatched. Germline lookup yields CDR1 LNHDA and CDR2 SQIVND (reference sequence). This CDR3 is 15 amino acids long. The CDR3 sequence: CASRPGTGGQYEQYF. The CDR3 coding sequence is TGTGCCAGTAGGCCCGGGACAGGGGGCCAATACGAGCAGTACTTC.

V and J are TRBV6-5 and TRBJ1-1; 10 bases line up with TRBD1. The CDR3 runs to 13 residues. The V segment lost 10 bases and the J segment 5 bases; nucleotides outside the gene matches: 7. Germline CDR1 and CDR2: MNHEY and SVGAGI. CDR3 loop: CATRTGGYTEAFF. Here the CDR3 DNA reads TGTGCCACCCGGACAGGGGGGTATACTGAAGCTTTCTTT.

The chain couples TRBV30 to TRBJ2-1, with 8 nucleotides matching TRBD2. In germline, CDR1 is GTSNPN, CDR2 SVGIG (reference sequence). The CDR3 loop spans 15 amino acids. The trim removed 3 bases at V and 8 bases at J, leaving 12 bases unmatched. CDR3 sequence (DNA): TGTGCCTGGAGGGACCCGGGACTAGTTGTCCATGAGCAGTTCTTC. This codes for CAWRDPGLVVHEQFF.

This chain joins TRBV6-5 and TRBJ2-2; TRBD1 agrees at 11 bases. V lost 2 bases, J lost 7 bases, and 3 bases stayed unmatched. Germline-derived CDR1 and CDR2 are MNHEY and SVGAGI. The CDR3 is 15 residues long. CDR3 loop: CASSYGTGGSGELFF. The CDR3 coding sequence is TGTGCCAGCAGTTACGGGACAGGGGGGAGCGGGGAGCTGTTTTTT.

The genes are TRBV28 and TRBJ2-5, with 8 bases aligning to TRBD2. The junction had 11 bases not matched to a gene; V was cut back by 6 bases and J by 5 bases. Germline CDR1 MDHEN, CDR2 SYDVKM. The CDR3 totals 15 residues. In DNA, the CDR3 is TGTGCCAGCAGCTCCCGCGGGGGGCGGGGTGAGACCCAGTACTTC. Residues: CASSSRGGRGETQYF.

V usage is TRBV11-2 and J usage is TRBJ1-1, with a tentative D call TRBD1 (5 bases). V was trimmed by 5 bases and J by 6 bases, leaving 10 bases between them. The CDR3 has 12 amino acids. The V gene's germline CDR1 is SGHAT and CDR2 FQNNGV. The CDR3 sequence is CASSPGGPEAFF. Here the CDR3 DNA reads TGTGCCAGCAGCCCCGGGGGTCCTGAAGCTTTCTTT.

This rearrangement joins TRBV7-9 to TRBJ1-5; weak D call: TRBD1 (6 bases). V gave up 5 bases and J gave up 5 bases, with 13 bases separating them. CDR3 length equals 14 residues. Germline-derived CDR1 and CDR2 are SEHNR and FQNEAQ (reference sequence). CDR3 in amino acids: CASSDSGGDQPQHF. The DNA for the CDR3 is TGTGCCAGCAGCGACTCTGGGGGCGATCAGCCCCAGCATTTT.

The V gene is TRBV9, the J gene TRBJ1-1; no reliable D call. The germline V gene encodes CDR1 SGDLS and CDR2 YYNGEE. The CDR3 consists of 14 residues. The germline V and J ends were trimmed by 1 base and 6 bases, with 13 bases remaining between them. Written as DNA, the CDR3 is TGTGCCAGCAGCGTATCACCGCGTGAGCCTGAAGCTTTCTTT. It specifies CASSVSPREPEAFF.

The gene calls are TRBV5-4 and TRBJ1-5; D not certain. The V and J ends lost 4 bases and 2 bases respectively, with 13 bases between them. Germline CDR1 SGHNT, CDR2 YYREEE (reference sequence). The CDR3 has 15 residues. The CDR3 loop reads CASSLREAGNQPQHF. The CDR3 bases are TGTGCCAGCAGCCTCCGTGAGGCGGGCAATCAGCCCCAGCATTTT. Looking up the rest from reference TRBV5-4 and TRBJ1-5 gives the full variable domain: ETGVTQSPTHLIKTRGQQVTLRCSSQSGHNTVSWYQQALGQGPQFIFQYYREEENGRGNFPPRFSGLQFPNYSSELNVNALELDDSALYLCASSLREAGNQPQHFGDGTRLSIL.

V is TRBV20-1 and J is TRBJ2-1, with D tentatively TRBD2 (6 bases). The germline CDR1 and CDR2 sequences are DFQATT and SNEGSKA (reference sequence). Trimming stripped 1 base from V and 8 bases from J, with 6 bases between. CDR3 length equals 11 residues. CDR3 sequence (DNA): TGCAGTGCTAGAGGGGACTATGAGCAGTTCTTC. This gives the protein CSARGDYEQFF.

J is TRBJ2-5 and V is TRBV5-1; 10 bases line up with TRBD1. This CDR3 is 15 amino acids long. Germline V gene lookup returns CDR1 SGHRS and CDR2 YFSETQ. V trimming: 0 bases; J trimming: 4 bases; junction bases outside the gene matches: 3. The CDR3 loop reads CASSLAGQGSETQYF. The CDR3 region has the DNA TGCGCCAGCAGCTTGGCGGGACAGGGGTCAGAGACCCAGTACTTC.

The CDR3 DNA is TGTGCCAGCAGCCCCCGGACAGGAGCCAATGAAAAACTGTTTTTT. It yields the protein CASSPRTGANEKLFF. The chain couples TRBV9 to TRBJ1-4; TRBD1 matches at 7 bases. Germline lookup yields CDR1 SGDLS and CDR2 YYNGEE. The CDR3 consists of 15 residues. After removal of 4 bases from V and 5 bases from J, the junction contained 8 bases not matched to a gene.

The chain has TRBV6-5 and TRBJ1-5; 7 bases map to TRBD1. Germline V CDR1 and CDR2: MNHEY, SVGAGI. The CDR3 contains 15 residues. V shed 5 bases and J 3 bases; nucleotides not matched to a gene: 7. CDR3 amino acids: CASSPGTANNQPQHF. The CDR3, as DNA: TGTGCCAGCAGTCCCGGGACAGCCAACAATCAGCCCCAGCATTTT.

The chain uses TRBV6-5 and TRBJ1-4; D is uncertain. The CDR3 is 12 amino acids. Per germline, CDR1 MNHEY and CDR2 SVGAGI. V was cut by 8 bases and J by 7 bases, with 11 bases left in between. CDR3 protein: CASGLTVEKLFF. As DNA, the CDR3 is TGTGCCAGCGGGCTAACGGTTGAAAAACTGTTTTTT.

This chain joins TRBV2 and TRBJ1-2; 9 positions agree with TRBD1. V lost 4 bases and J lost 4; bases outside the gene matches: 4. CDR3 length: 14 residues. Germline loops: CDR1 SNHLY, CDR2 FYNNEI. CDR3 region: CASSVDRGRYGYTF. The DNA for the CDR3 is TGTGCCAGCAGTGTGGACAGGGGCCGCTATGGCTACACCTTC.

This chain uses TRBV19 with TRBJ1-5; 9 nucleotides align to TRBD1. This CDR3 has 14 residues. Germline CDR1 reads LNHDA; CDR2 reads SQIVND (reference sequence). V trimming: 4 bases; J trimming: 2 bases; junction bases outside the gene matches: 0. The chain's CDR3 is CASSRDRGNQPQHF. The CDR3 nucleotides are TGTGCCAGTAGTAGGGACAGGGGCAATCAGCCCCAGCATTTT.

The rearrangement uses TRBV7-9 and TRBJ2-1; TRBD1 agrees at 11 bases. Germline CDR1 SEHNR, CDR2 FQNEAQ (reference sequence). Trimming took 9 bases from V and 4 from J; bases not matched to a gene: 5. The CDR3 is 14 amino acids. The CDR3 DNA sequence: TGTGCCAGTGGGGGGACAGGGGGGTACAATGAGCAGTTCTTC. Translated: CASGGTGGYNEQFF.

The J gene is TRBJ2-7, the V gene TRBV19, with a possible D match to TRBD1 (6 bases). The CDR3 consists of 15 residues. The V end was cut by 3 bases, the J end by 0 bases, with 12 bases between. Germline V gene data show CDR1 as LNHDA and CDR2 as SQIVND (reference sequence). CDR3 in DNA: TGTGCCAGTAGTATTTCCAGGGGCAACTCCTACGAGCAGTACTTC. Protein sequence: CASSISRGNSYEQYF.

The chain recombines TRBV9 with TRBJ2-3, with D possibly TRBD2 on 7 matching bases. Per the germline V gene, CDR1 is SGDLS and CDR2 is YYNGEE. This CDR3 region has 16 residues. V shed 2 bases and J shed 3 bases, with 16 bases lying between them. In DNA, the CDR3 is TGTGCCAGCAGCGTGCCAGGGGCCGGGGGGACAGATACGCAGTATTTT. Residues: CASSVPGAGGTDTQYF.